This is a list of T cell receptor delta chains from one sample in a study of gamma-delta chains in newborns, infants, children. TCRdb called clones anew from the reads with CATT. The data hold just under 5,000 delta-chain clones, with approximately 3.5% observed a single time. Sequencing was performed on blood. These receptors all come from a child who was a newborn, infant or young child, either healthy, febrile or measles-vaccinated (not recorded which). CDR3s include the opening cysteine and the closing phenylalanine or tryptophan. D genes are given only for firm matches. Some rows mark clone size as missing; the rest say once, few, many or name a class of expanded clone.

V gene,clone size,D gene,J gene,CDR3 DNA,CDR3 protein
TRDV2,few,TRDD3,TRDJ1,TGTGCCTGTGACACCAAACTACTGGGGGGCGACGATAAACTCATCTTT,CACDTKLLGGDDKLIF
TRDV2,few,TRDD3,TRDJ3,TGTGCCTGTGACACACTGGGGGATAATAGCTCCTGGGACACCCGACAGATGTTTTTC,CACDTLGDNSSWDTRQMFF
TRDV2,.,TRDD3,TRDJ3,TGTGCCTGTGACGGGGGATACTGGGACACCCGACAGATGTTTTTC,CACDGGYWDTRQMFF
TRDV2,large,TRDD3,TRDJ1,TGTGCCTGTGACATACTGGGGGATACGTACACCGATAAACTCATCTTT,CACDILGDTYTDKLIF
TRDV2,few,TRDD3,TRDJ2,TGTGCCTGTGACACCGTAGGGGATACAGGGACAGCACAACTCTTCTTT,CACDTVGDTGTAQLFF
TRDV2,.,TRDD3,TRDJ3,TGTGCCTGTGACACGGTGGGGAGTGGGGGATACGGCGCCTGGGACACCCGACAGATGTTTTTC,CACDTVGSGGYGAWDTRQMFF
TRDV2,.,TRDD3,TRDJ2,TGTGCCTGTGACACCGGTACTGGGGGATCATTGACAGCACAACTCTTCTTT,CACDTGTGGSLTAQLFF
TRDV2,.,TRDD3,TRDJ3,TGTGCCTGTGACACCGTATTCCTGGGGGATACTCCCAGCTCCTGGGACACCCGACAGATGTTTTTC,CACDTVFLGDTPSSWDTRQMFF
TRDV2,few,.,TRDJ3,TGTGCCTGTGGCACCGTCGCGGGCAGCTCCTGGGACACCCGACAGATGTTTTTC,CACGTVAGSSWDTRQMFF
TRDV2,few,TRDD3,TRDJ3,TGTGCCTGTGACATACTGGGGGATACGCGCTCCTGGGACACCCGACAGATGTTTTTC,CACDILGDTRSWDTRQMFF
TRDV2,medium-sized,TRDD3,TRDJ1,TGTGCCTGTGAGTACTGGGGGATACGCGATAAACTCATCTTT,CACEYWGIRDKLIF
TRDV1,.,TRDD3,TRDJ3,TGTGCTCTTGGGGAAGGGCTCCTACTGGGGGATACAGGCTCCTGGGACACCCGACAGATGTTTTTC,CALGEGLLLGDTGSWDTRQMFF
TRDV2,few,.,TRDJ3,TGTGCCTGTGACAAGCTGACTGGGCACTCCTGGGGCACCCGACAGATGTTTTTC,CACDKLTGHSWGTRQMFF
TRDV1,.,.,TRDJ1,TGTGCTCTTGGGCCCCCTACAATCAATATTGACACCGATAAACTCATCTTT,CALGPPTINIDTDKLIF
TRDV2,few,TRDD3,TRDJ1,TGTGCCTGTGATCTACTGGGGGATACCGATAAACTCATCTTT,CACDLLGDTDKLIF
TRDV1,.,.,TRDJ2,TGTGCTCTTGGGGAACTGGGTCTTCCCCCTAAGAGCTGGGGCGCTTTGACAGCACAACTCTTCTTT,CALGELGLPPKSWGALTAQLFF
TRDV2,few,TRDD3,TRDJ3,TGTGCCTGTGACCCGTACTGGGGGATAGAAGGCTCCTGGGACACCCGACAGATGTTTTTC,CACDPYWGIEGSWDTRQMFF
TRDV2,.,.,TRDJ3,TGTGCCTGTGATACATTACTGTCGCCCTGGGACACCCGACAGATGTTTTTC,CACDTLLSPWDTRQMFF
TRDV2,few,TRDD3,TRDJ3,TGTGCCTGTGCCTACTGGGGGATAAGGACTGGTTCCTGGGACACCCGACAGATGTTTTTC,CACAYWGIRTGSWDTRQMFF
TRDV2,.,.,TRDJ3,TGTGCCTGTGACGCCTTATTGGGCTCCTGGGACACCCGACAGATGTTTTTC,CACDALLGSWDTRQMFF
TRDV1,few,.,TRDJ1,TGTGCTCTTGGGGGTAGTCAGGATAATAAACTCATCTTT,CALGGSQDNKLIF
TRDV2,.,TRDD3,TRDJ2,TGTGCCTGTGACACACTGGGGGATATAGGAGCTCTGACAGCACAACTCTTCTTT,CACDTLGDIGALTAQLFF
TRDV1,few,TRDD3,TRDJ2,TGTGCTCTTGGTACGCCTCCACCGGTGCTACGGGGGGGATCCGTGACAGCACAACTCTTCTTT,CALGTPPPVLRGGSVTAQLFF
TRDV2,few,.,TRDJ3,TGTGCCTGTGACACCGTCGCGGGCAGCTCCTGGGACACCCGACAGATGTTTTTC,CACDTVAGSSWDTRQMFF
TRDV2,few,TRDD3,TRDJ3,TGTGCCTGTGACACCGTACTGGGGGATACGCGCTGGGACACCCGACAAATGTTTTTC,CACDTVLGDTRWDTRQMFF
TRDV2,.,TRDD3,TRDJ2,TGTGCCTGTGACACACTGGGGGATACTAGGGCAGCACAACTCTTCTTT,CACDTLGDTRAAQLFF
TRDV2,.,TRDD3,TRDJ3,TGTGCCTGTGACACCGTGCCTGGGGGATACGACTGGGACACCCGACAGATGTTTTTC,CACDTVPGGYDWDTRQMFF
TRDV2,.,TRDD3,TRDJ2,TGTGCCTGTGACACGCTGGGGGATAAGACAGCACAACTCTTCTTT,CACDTLGDKTAQLFF
TRDV2,.,.,TRDJ3,TGTGCCTGTGACACCGCCGGGAACTCCTGGGACACCCGACAGATGTTTTTC,CACDTAGNSWDTRQMFF
TRDV1,few,TRDD3,TRDJ1,TGTGCTCTTGGGGAACCTATACTGGGGGATCTCACCGATAAACTCATCTTT,CALGEPILGDLTDKLIF
TRDV1,few,.,TRDJ1,TGTGCTCTTGGGGAACTGGGGGTTCCCTACACCGATAAACTCATCTTT,CALGELGVPYTDKLIF
TRDV2,.,TRDD3,TRDJ3,TGTGCCTGTGACCCCGTACTGGGGGATACTAGCTCCTGGGACACCCGACAGATGTTTTTC,CACDPVLGDTSSWDTRQMFF
TRDV2,few,TRDD3,TRDJ3,TGTGCCTGTGACGTACTGGGGGACCCCTGGGACACCCGACAGATGTTTTTC,CACDVLGDPWDTRQMFF
TRDV2,.,TRDD3,TRDJ2,TGTGCCTGTGACACCGTAGCTTCGGGGGGGGATAAAACTTTGACAGCACAGCTCTTCTTT,CACDTVASGGDKTLTAQLFF
TRDV2,.,TRDD3,TRDJ3,TGTGCCTGTGACCACGTACTGGGGGATACTGGCTGGGACACCCGACAGATGTTTTTC,CACDHVLGDTGWDTRQMFF
TRDV2,medium-sized,.,TRDJ1,TGTGCCTGTGACCCGCCAGCGGATCGGGTAAATCCCGATAAACTCATCTTT,CACDPPADRVNPDKLIF
TRDV2,few,TRDD3,TRDJ1,TGTGCCTGTGACACGGGATACGCCGATAAACTCATCTTT,CACDTGYADKLIF